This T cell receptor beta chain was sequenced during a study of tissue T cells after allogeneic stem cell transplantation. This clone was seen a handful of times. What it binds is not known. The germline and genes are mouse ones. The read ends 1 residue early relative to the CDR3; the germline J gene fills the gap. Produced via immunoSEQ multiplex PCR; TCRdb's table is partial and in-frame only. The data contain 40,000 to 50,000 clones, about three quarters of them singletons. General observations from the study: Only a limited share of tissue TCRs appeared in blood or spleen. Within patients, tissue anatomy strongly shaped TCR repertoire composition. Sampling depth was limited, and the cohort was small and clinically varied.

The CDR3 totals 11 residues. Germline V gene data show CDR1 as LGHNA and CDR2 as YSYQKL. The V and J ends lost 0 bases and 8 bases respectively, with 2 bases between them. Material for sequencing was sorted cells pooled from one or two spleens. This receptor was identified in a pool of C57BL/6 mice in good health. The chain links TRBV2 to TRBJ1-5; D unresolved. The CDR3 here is CASSQDKAPLF. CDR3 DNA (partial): TGTGCCAGCAGCCAAGATAAGGCTCCGCTT. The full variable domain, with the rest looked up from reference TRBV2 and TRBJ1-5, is DPKIIQKPKYLVAVTGSEKILICEQYLGHNAMYWYRQSAKKPLEFMFSYSYQKLMDNQTASSRFQPQSSKKNHLDLQITALKPDDSATYFCASSQDKAPLFGEGTRLSVL.